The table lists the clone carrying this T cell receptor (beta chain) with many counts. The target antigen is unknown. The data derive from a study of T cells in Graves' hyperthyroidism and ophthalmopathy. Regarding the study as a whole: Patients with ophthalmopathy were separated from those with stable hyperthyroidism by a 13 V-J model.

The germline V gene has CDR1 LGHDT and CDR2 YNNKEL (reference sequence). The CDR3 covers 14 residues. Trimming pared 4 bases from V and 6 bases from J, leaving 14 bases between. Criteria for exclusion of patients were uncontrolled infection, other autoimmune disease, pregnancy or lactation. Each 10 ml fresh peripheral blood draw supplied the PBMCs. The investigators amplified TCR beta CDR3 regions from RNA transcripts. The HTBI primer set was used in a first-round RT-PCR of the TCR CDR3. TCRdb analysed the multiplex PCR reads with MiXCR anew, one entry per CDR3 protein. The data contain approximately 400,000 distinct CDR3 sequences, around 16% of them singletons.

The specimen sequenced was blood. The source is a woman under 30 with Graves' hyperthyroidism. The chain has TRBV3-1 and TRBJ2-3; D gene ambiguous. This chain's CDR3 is CASSLVSQKDTQYF. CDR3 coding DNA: TGTGCCAGCAGCCTAGTCTCCCAAAAGGATACGCAGTATTTT.